These T cell receptor beta chains were read from a single sample in a study of blood T cell repertoires in COVID-19. Assay: immunoSEQ multiplex PCR; the TCRdb copy retains only in-frame clones and omits some. The sample holds more than 300,000 clones; approximately 91% are singletons and the top ten take about 4%. The source material was PBMCs or T cells enriched from blood (not recorded which). These receptors all stem from a woman between 25 and 40 years old who had been exposed to COVID-19. CDR3s include the opening cysteine and the closing phenylalanine or tryptophan. Fields, in order: D gene, clone size, V gene, J gene, CDR3 protein, CDR3 DNA. The D gene is left open where the match is weak. Only part of the rows carry a size: once, few, many, or a class if the clone is expanded.

-	many	TRBV4-2	TRBJ1-1	CASSQENWRDTEAFF	TGTGCCAGCAGCCAAGAAAACTGGAGGGACACTGAAGCTTTCTTT
TRBD1	-	TRBV6-6	TRBJ1-6	CASSADRDGSPLHF	TGTGCCAGCAGTGCCGACAGGGACGGTTCACCCCTCCACTTT
TRBD1	once	TRBV4-3	TRBJ1-4	CASSPSRTGRPNEKLFF	TGCGCCAGCAGCCCCTCTAGGACAGGGCGACCTAATGAAAAACTGTTTTTT
-	-	TRBV19	TRBJ1-1	CASSSGYSLGTAEAFF	TGTGCCAGTAGTTCAGGATATAGTTTGGGCACCGCTGAAGCTTTCTTT
-	-	TRBV5-6	TRBJ2-7	CASSFKDILHEQYF	TGTGCCAGCAGCTTCAAGGACATATTGCACGAGCAGTACTTC
TRBD1	-	TRBV29-1	TRBJ2-4	CSVGQGNIQYF	TGCAGCGTTGGACAGGGAAACATTCAGTACTTC
-	-	TRBV12-3/TRBV12-4	TRBJ1-2	CASSRQASGYTF	TGTGCCAGCAGTAGACAGGCGAGTGGCTACACCTTC
-	-	TRBV6-5	TRBJ1-2	CASRDDSYGYTF	TGTGCCAGCAGGGATGACAGCTATGGCTACACCTTC
-	-	TRBV19	TRBJ2-7	CASSIPGYEQYF	TGTGCCAGTAGTATACCAGGGTACGAGCAGTACTTC
TRBD2	-	TRBV7-2	TRBJ2-5	CASSLNSRTSGGTQYF	TGTGCCAGCAGCTTAAACTCTAGGACTAGCGGGGGGACCCAGTACTTC
-	-	TRBV14	TRBJ2-2	CASSQRGGSGELFF	TGTGCCAGCAGCCAGAGGGGGGGCTCCGGGGAGCTGTTTTTT
-	-	TRBV6-5	TRBJ1-5	CASSGGRTNQPQHF	TGTGCCAGCAGCGGAGGACGGACCAATCAGCCCCAGCATTTT
TRBD1	-	TRBV5-1	TRBJ1-4	CASSNQGAAGEKLFF	TGCGCCAGCAGCAATCAGGGGGCAGCCGGTGAAAAACTGTTTTTT
-	-	TRBV5-6	TRBJ1-2	CASSLPGEGYGYTF	TGTGCCAGCAGCTTGCCCGGGGAGGGATATGGCTACACCTTC
-	-	TRBV20-1	TRBJ1-5	CSASAGATNQPQHF	TGCAGTGCTAGTGCAGGGGCGACCAATCAGCCCCAGCATTTT
-	-	TRBV6-1	TRBJ2-7	CASSEAGRGEQYF	TGTGCCAGCAGTGAAGCAGGACGGGGCGAGCAGTACTTC
TRBD1	-	TRBV7-2	TRBJ2-7	CASSIGDRGSYEQYF	TGTGCCAGCAGCATCGGGGACAGGGGTTCCTACGAGCAGTACTTC
TRBD1	-	TRBV5-1	TRBJ1-3	CASSKTGDPGNTIYF	TGCGCCAGCAGCAAAACAGGGGATCCTGGAAACACCATATATTTT
-	-	TRBV29-1	TRBJ1-2	CSRRQVDGNYGYTF	TGCAGCAGACGACAGGTTGACGGTAACTATGGCTACACCTTC
TRBD2	once	TRBV6-5	TRBJ2-5	CASSDRAGGPETQYF	TGTGCCAGCAGCGATAGAGCGGGGGGGCCCGAGACCCAGTACTTC
-	-	TRBV28	TRBJ1-5	CASLSGASNQPQHF	TGTGCCAGCTTGTCAGGGGCTTCCAATCAGCCCCAGCATTTT
-	-	TRBV20-1	TRBJ1-5	CSASQGYSNQPQHF	TGCAGTGCTAGTCAGGGGTATAGCAATCAGCCCCAGCATTTT
-	-	TRBV2	TRBJ1-5	CASSEFRSSNQPQHF	TGTGCCAGCAGTGAATTTAGGAGTAGCAATCAGCCCCAGCATTTT
-	-	TRBV10-3	TRBJ1-1	CAISDSGRLNTEAFF	TGTGCCATCAGTGACTCCGGCAGGTTGAACACTGAAGCTTTCTTT
TRBD1	few	TRBV4-1	TRBJ1-3	CASSRIDRVGNTIYF	TGCGCCAGCAGCCGAATAGACAGGGTTGGAAACACCATATATTTT
-	-	TRBV7-9	TRBJ1-1	CASSFPRVYTEAFF	TGTGCCAGCAGCTTTCCCAGGGTGTACACTGAAGCTTTCTTT
TRBD2	once	TRBV6-2/TRBV6-3	TRBJ2-1	CASSSFLTSLREQFF	TGTGCCAGCAGTTCTTTCCTGACTAGCCTTAGGGAGCAGTTCTTC
TRBD2	-	TRBV9	TRBJ2-7	CASSVEGASGVNEQYF	TGTGCCAGCAGCGTAGAGGGGGCTAGCGGGGTAAACGAGCAGTACTTC
-	-	TRBV12-5	TRBJ1-4	CASAPAHGNEKLFF	TGTGCTAGTGCCCCGGCTCACGGGAATGAAAAACTGTTTTTT
TRBD1	-	TRBV7-3	TRBJ1-1	CASSLTGNRGNTEAFF	TGTGCCAGCAGCTTAACGGGAAACAGGGGGAACACTGAAGCTTTCTTT
-	-	TRBV5-8	TRBJ1-2	CASSFGQSGYGYTF	TGTGCCAGCAGCTTCGGACAGAGCGGCTATGGCTACACCTTC
-	-	TRBV3-1/TRBV3-2	TRBJ1-2	CASSQQSLGTTGGYTF	TGTGCCAGCAGCCAACAATCTCTCGGGACCACAGGGGGCTACACCTTC
-	-	TRBV12-3/TRBV12-4	TRBJ1-6	CASSLSRGSPLHF	TGTGCCAGCAGTTTGAGTAGGGGCTCACCCCTCCACTTT